The text below deals with one T cell receptor beta chain. Its antigen is unknown. TCRdb's table, derived via immunoSEQ multiplex PCR, lists solely in-frame clones and lacks some. The sample shows about 67,000 clones, around 80% of them seen only once. This sample is drawn from a study of a mutant IDH1 vaccine in newly diagnosed glioma. General study points: Patients mounted vaccine-induced immune responses in just over 90% of cases.

Time point defined: baseline, week 1 (first vaccination visit). Treatment indicated: pre-vaccination baseline after standard-of-care therapy. The V and J ends lost 4 bases and 2 bases respectively, with 10 bases between them. The CDR3 spans 13 residues. Germline lookup yields CDR1 SGHNT and CDR2 YYREEE (reference sequence). The sequenced sample was peripheral blood mononuclear cells (PBMCs), obtained from a glioma patient treated with radiotherapy, temozolomide or both. The clonotype comes from a woman younger than 30 with glioma. Some clones in this sample may be carry-over from other donors' samples. The chain recombines TRBV5-4 with TRBJ2-7; unclear D gene. Here the CDR3 reads CASSVTETYEQYF. In DNA form, the CDR3 reads TGTGCCAGCAGCGTGACGGAAACCTACGAGCAGTACTTC. The variable domain in full, with the rest retrieved from reference TRBV5-4 and TRBJ2-7, is ETGVTQSPTHLIKTRGQQVTLRCSSQSGHNTVSWYQQALGQGPQFIFQYYREEENGRGNFPPRFSGLQFPNYSSELNVNALELDDSALYLCASSVTETYEQYFGPGTRLTVT.